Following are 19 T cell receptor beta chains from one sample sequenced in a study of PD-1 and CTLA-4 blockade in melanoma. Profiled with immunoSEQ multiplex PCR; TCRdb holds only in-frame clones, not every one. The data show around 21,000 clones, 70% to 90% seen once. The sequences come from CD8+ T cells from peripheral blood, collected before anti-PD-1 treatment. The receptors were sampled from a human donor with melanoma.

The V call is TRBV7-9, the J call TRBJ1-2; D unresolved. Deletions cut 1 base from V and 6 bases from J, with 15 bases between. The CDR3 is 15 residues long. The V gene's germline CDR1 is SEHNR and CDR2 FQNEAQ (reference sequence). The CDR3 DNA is TGTGCCAGCAGCTTAGTAGGCGAGGGTTCGGATGGCTACACCTTC. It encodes CASSLVGEGSDGYTF.

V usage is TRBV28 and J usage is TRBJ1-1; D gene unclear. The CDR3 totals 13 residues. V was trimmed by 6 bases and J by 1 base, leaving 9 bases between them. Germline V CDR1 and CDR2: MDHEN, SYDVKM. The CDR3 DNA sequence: TGTGCCAGCAGCCCTAGCCCGAACACTGAAGCTTTCTTT. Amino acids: CASSPSPNTEAFF.

The CDR3: CASSPWGADNTEAFF. As DNA, the CDR3 is TGTGCCAGCAGTCCCTGGGGGGCGGATAACACTGAAGCTTTCTTT. The genes are TRBV27 and TRBJ1-1; TRBD1 is a possible D gene (6 bases). The V and J ends lost 5 bases and 2 bases respectively, with 15 bases between them. The germline V gene has CDR1 MNHEY and CDR2 SMNVEV (reference sequence). The length of the CDR3 is 15 residues.

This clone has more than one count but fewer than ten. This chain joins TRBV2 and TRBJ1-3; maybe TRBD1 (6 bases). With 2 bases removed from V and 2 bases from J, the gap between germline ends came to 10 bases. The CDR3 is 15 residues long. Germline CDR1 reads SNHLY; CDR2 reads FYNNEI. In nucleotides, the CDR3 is TGTGCCAGCAGTGAATGGGACACTCCTGGAAACACCATATATTTT. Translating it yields CASSEWDTPGNTIYF. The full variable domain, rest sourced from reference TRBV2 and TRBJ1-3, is EPEVTQTPSHQVTQMGQEVILRCVPISNHLYFYWYRQILGQKVEFLVSFYNNEISEKSEIFDDQFSVERPDGSNFTLKIRSTKLEDSAMYFCASSEWDTPGNTIYFGEGSWLTVV.

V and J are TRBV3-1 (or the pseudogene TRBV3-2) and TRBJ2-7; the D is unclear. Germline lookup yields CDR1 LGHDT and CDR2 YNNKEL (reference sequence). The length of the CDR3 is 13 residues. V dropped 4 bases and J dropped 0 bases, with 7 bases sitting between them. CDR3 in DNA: TGTGCCAGCAGCCTCGGCCCCTCCTACGAGCAGTACTTC. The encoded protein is CASSLGPSYEQYF.

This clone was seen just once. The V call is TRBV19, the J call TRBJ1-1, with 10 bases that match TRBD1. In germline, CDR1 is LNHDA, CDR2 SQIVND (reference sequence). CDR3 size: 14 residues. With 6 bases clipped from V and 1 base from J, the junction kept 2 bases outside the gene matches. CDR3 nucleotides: TGTGCCAGTAGCCGGGACAGGGGGAACACTGAAGCTTTCTTT. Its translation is CASSRDRGNTEAFF.

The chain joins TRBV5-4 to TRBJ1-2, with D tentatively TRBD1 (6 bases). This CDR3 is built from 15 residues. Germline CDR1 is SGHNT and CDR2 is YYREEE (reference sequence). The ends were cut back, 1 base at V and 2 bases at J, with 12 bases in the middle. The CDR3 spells CASSLRGAQNYGYTF. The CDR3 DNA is TGTGCCAGCAGCTTGAGGGGGGCGCAAAACTATGGCTACACCTTC.

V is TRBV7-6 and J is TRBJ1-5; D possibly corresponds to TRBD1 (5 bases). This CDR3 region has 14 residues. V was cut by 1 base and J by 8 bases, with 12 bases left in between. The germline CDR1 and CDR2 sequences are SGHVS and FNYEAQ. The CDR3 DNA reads TGTGCCAGCAGCTTAGGGCCACGCAGGGAGCCCCAGCATTTT. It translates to CASSLGPRREPQHF.

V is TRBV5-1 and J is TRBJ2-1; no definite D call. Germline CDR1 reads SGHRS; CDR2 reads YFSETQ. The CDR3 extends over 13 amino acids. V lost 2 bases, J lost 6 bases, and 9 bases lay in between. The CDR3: CASSFNAPNEQFF. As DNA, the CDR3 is TGCGCCAGCAGCTTTAACGCCCCCAATGAGCAGTTCTTC. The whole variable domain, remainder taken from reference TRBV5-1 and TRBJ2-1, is KAGVTQTPRYLIKTRGQQVTLSCSPISGHRSVSWYQQTPGQGLQFLFEYFSETQRNKGNFPGRFSGRQFSNSRSEMNVSTLELGDSALYLCASSFNAPNEQFFGPGTRLTVL.

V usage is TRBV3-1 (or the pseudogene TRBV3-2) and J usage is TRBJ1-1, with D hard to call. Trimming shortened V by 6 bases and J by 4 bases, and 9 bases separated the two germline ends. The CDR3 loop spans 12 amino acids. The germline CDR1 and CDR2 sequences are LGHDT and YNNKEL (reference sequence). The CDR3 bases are TGTGCCAGCAGTCCCGTGGGCACTGAAGCTTTCTTT. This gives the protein CASSPVGTEAFF.

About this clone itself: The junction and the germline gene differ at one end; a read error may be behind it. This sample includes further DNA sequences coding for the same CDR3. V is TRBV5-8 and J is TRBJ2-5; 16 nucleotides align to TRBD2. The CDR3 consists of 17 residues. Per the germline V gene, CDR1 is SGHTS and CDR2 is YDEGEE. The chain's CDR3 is CASSSGLAGGTQETQYF. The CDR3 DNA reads TGTGCCAGTAGCTCGGGACTAGCGGGGGGGACACAAGAGACCCAGTACTTC.

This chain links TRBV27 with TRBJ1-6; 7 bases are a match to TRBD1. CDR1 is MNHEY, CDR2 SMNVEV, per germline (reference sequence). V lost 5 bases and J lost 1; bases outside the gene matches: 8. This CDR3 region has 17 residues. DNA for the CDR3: TGTGCCAGCAGTACCAGGGACAGTGTGTCCTATAATTCACCCCTCCACTTT. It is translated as CASSTRDSVSYNSPLHF.

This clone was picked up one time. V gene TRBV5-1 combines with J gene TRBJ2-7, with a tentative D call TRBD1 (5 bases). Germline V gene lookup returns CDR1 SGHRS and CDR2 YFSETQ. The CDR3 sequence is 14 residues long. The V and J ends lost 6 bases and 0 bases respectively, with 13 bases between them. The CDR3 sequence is CASNDRGTSYEQYF. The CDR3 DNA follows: TGCGCCAGCAACGACAGAGGCACCTCCTACGAGCAGTACTTC.

The CDR3 protein is CASSLVRGDNEQFF. The CDR3 coding sequence is TGTGCCAGCAGCTTGGTGAGAGGGGACAATGAGCAGTTCTTC. The V call is TRBV5-4, the J call TRBJ2-1; the D call may be TRBD1 or TRBD2 (5 bases each). Trimming cost V 0 bases and J 5 bases, with 9 bases left between them. From germline, CDR1 is SGHNT and CDR2 YYREEE (reference sequence). This CDR3 contains 14 residues.

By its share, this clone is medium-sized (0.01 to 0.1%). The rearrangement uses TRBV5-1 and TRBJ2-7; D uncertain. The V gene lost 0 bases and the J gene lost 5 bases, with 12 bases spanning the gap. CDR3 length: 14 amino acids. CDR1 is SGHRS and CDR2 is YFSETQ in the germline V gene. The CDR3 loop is CASSLGQEVHEQYF. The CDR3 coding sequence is TGCGCCAGCAGCTTGGGGCAGGAAGTCCACGAGCAGTACTTC.

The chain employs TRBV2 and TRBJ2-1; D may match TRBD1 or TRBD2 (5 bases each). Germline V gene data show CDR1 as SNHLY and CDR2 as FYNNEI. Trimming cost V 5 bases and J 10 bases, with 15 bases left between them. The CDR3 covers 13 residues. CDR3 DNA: TGTGCCAGCAGTCCCCGGGACCAGGGAGAGCAGTTCTTC. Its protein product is CASSPRDQGEQFF.

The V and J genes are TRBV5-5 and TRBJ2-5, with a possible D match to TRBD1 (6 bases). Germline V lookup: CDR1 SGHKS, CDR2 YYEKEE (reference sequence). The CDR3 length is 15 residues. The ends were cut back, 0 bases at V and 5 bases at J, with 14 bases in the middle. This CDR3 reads CASSLGTVSSETQYF. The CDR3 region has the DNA TGTGCCAGCAGCTTGGGGACAGTGTCGTCGGAGACCCAGTACTTC.

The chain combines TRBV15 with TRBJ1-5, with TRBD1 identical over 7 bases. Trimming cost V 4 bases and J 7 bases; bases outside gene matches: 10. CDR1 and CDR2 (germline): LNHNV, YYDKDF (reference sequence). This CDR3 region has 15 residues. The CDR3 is CATSKQGGRTQPQHF. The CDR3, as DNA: TGTGCCACCAGCAAGCAGGGGGGGAGAACCCAGCCCCAGCATTTT.

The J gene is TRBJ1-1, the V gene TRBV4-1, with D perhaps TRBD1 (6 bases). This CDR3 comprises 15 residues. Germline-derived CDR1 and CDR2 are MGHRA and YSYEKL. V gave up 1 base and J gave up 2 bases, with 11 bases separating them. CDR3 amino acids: CASSQVGQPNTEAFF. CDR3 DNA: TGCGCCAGCAGCCAAGTTGGACAGCCTAACACTGAAGCTTTCTTT.